The table lists the clone carrying this T cell receptor beta chain with many counts. Its antigen is unidentified. The sample belongs to a study of T-cell memory formation after mild COVID-19. Study-wide background: TCR clustering was largely donor specific. Study findings and constraints: Pre-infection memory carried some responding clones, suggesting that cross-reactive memory joined. Unconfirmed was the SARS-CoV-2 specificity of second-wave clones that peaked on day 37.

TCRdb fed the 5' RACE reads into MiXCR, producing one record per CDR3 protein. The sample records over 10,000 distinct CDR3 sequences, around 12% being singletons. V gave up 5 bases and J gave up 4 bases; unmatched junction bases: 3. CDR1 and CDR2 from the germline V gene are MDHEN and SYDVKM. The length of the CDR3 is 15 residues. The sequence was obtained from an adult woman who had mild COVID-19 (a few samples of this study predate the infection). Cell type and time point are not known. The chain couples TRBV28 to TRBJ2-1; 12 nucleotides line up with TRBD2. Source material: PBMCs or a T cell subset sorted from them (not recorded which). In DNA form, the CDR3 reads TGTGCCAGCAGTCCTAGCGGGAGGGGGTACAATGAGCAGTTCTTC. This encodes CASSPSGRGYNEQFF.